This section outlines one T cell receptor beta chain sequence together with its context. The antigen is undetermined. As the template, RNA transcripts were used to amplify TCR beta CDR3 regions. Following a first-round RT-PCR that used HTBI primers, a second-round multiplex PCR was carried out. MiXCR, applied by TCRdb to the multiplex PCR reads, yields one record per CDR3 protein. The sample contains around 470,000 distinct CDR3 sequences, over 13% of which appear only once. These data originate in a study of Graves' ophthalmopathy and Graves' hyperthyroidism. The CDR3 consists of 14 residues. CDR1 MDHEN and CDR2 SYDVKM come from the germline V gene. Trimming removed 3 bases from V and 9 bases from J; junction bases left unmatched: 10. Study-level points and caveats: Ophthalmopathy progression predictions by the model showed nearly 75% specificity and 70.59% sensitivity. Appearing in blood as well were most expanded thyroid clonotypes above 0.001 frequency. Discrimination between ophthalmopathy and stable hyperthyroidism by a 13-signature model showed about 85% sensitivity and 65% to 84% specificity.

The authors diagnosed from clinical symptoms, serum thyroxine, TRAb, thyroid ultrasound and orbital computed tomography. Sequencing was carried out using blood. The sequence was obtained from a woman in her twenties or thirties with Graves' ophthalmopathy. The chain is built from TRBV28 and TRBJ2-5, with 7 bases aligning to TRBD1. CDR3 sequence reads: CASSLTELQGAQYF. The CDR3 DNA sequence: TGTGCCAGCAGTTTGACAGAATTGCAGGGGGCCCAGTACTTC.